This passage covers 21 T cell receptor beta chains from one sample sequenced in a study of siplizumab effects on memory and regulatory T cells. Here immunoSEQ multiplex PCR was the method, and the copy in TCRdb shows in-frame clones only, minus some. The sample lists 100,000 to 110,000 clones; 94% were seen once. Sequencing input: non-Treg CD4+ T cells sorted from blood. The origin of the receptors is a human donor in good health.

The chain combines TRBV9 with TRBJ2-1; possible D gene TRBD1, 5 bases. The germline V gene has CDR1 SGDLS and CDR2 YYNGEE. V was clipped by 2 bases and J by 2 bases, with 11 bases between them. The CDR3 loop spans 15 amino acids. Written as DNA, the CDR3 is TGTGCCAGCAGCGTTGGGGCTTTCACCTACAATGAGCAGTTCTTC. Translating it yields CASSVGAFTYNEQFF.

J is TRBJ2-5 and V is TRBV21-1; TRBD2, the D gene given by the table, was not confirmed from the DNA. TRBV21-1 is a listed pseudogene. CDR3 size: 13 residues. The CDR3 DNA reads as TGTGCCAACCCCGGACTAGCTGGAGAGACCCAGTACTTC. Protein sequence: CANPGLAGETQYF.

The V gene is TRBV10-2, the J gene TRBJ2-7; D is unresolved. V gave up 7 bases and J gave up 4 bases, with 17 bases separating them. Germline V gene data show CDR1 as WSHSY and CDR2 as SAAADI. CDR3 length: 14 residues. The CDR3: CASMVTAQGYEQYF. The CDR3 DNA reads TGCGCCAGCATGGTTACAGCCCAAGGTTACGAGCAGTACTTC.

This clone was detected only a few times. V gene TRBV18 combines with J gene TRBJ2-3; the D is unclear. The CDR3 loop spans 12 amino acids. V lost 6 bases to trimming and J lost 3 bases, with 7 bases between them. The germline V gene encodes CDR1 KGHSH and CDR2 LQKENI. The CDR3, as DNA: TGTGCCAGCTCCCTACGGACAGATACGCAGTATTTT. Its protein product is CASSLRTDTQYF.

This chain uses TRBV11-3 with TRBJ2-3, with 7 bases lining up with TRBD2. After removal of 1 base from V and 3 bases from J, the junction contained 4 bases not matched to a gene. This CDR3 comprises 15 residues. Germline V gives CDR1 SGHNT, CDR2 YENEEA. CDR3 in DNA: TGTGCCAGCAGCTTAGGCCTAGCGGATACAGATACGCAGTATTTT. The encoded protein is CASSLGLADTDTQYF.

The genes are TRBV9 and TRBJ1-2; D is possibly TRBD1 (6 bases). Germline V CDR1 and CDR2: SGDLS, YYNGEE. The CDR3 totals 15 residues. V lost 4 bases, J lost 5 bases, and 18 bases lay in between. CDR3 nucleotide sequence: TGTGCCAGCAGCACTACCGCCGGGACAATATATGGCTACACCTTC. Encoded protein: CASSTTAGTIYGYTF. Variable domain in full (rest from reference TRBV9 and TRBJ1-2): DSGVTQTPKHLITATGQRVTLRCSPRSGDLSVYWYQQSLDQGLQFLIQYYNGEERAKGNILERFSAQQFPDLHSELNLSSLELGDSALYFCASSTTAGTIYGYTFGSGTRLTVV.

The rearrangement links TRBV30 to TRBJ2-3; perhaps TRBD2 as D (5 bases). The CDR3 runs 12 residues. The V gene's germline CDR1 is GTSNPN and CDR2 SVGIG (reference sequence). Trimming removed 7 bases at V and 2 bases at J, with 10 bases between. This chain's CDR3 is CASDYYTDTQYF. Written as DNA, the CDR3 is TGTGCCTCAGACTATTACACAGATACGCAGTATTTT. Full variable domain (remainder filled in from reference TRBV30 and TRBJ2-3): SQTIHQWPATLVQPVGSPLSLECTVEGTSNPNLYWYRQAAGRGLQLLFYSVGIGQISSEVPQNLSASRPQDRQFILSSKKLLLSDSGFYLCASDYYTDTQYFGPGTRLTVL.

The rearrangement uses TRBV30 and TRBJ2-7; D not resolved. The germline V gene encodes CDR1 GTSNPN and CDR2 SVGIG (reference sequence). The CDR3 is 13 residues long. Trimming took 5 bases from V and 0 from J, leaving 11 bases between them. The CDR3 coding sequence is TGTGCCTGGGATTTCGGTTACTCCTACGAGCAGTACTTC. This gives the protein CAWDFGYSYEQYF.

The chain uses TRBV10-1 and TRBJ2-3; D perhaps matches TRBD1 (7 bases). The V end was cut by 3 bases, the J end by 3 bases, with 13 bases between. Per the germline V gene, CDR1 is WNHNN and CDR2 is SYGVQD (reference sequence). The CDR3 loop spans 15 amino acids. The CDR3 region is CASSDPGGRTDTQYF. As DNA, the CDR3 is TGCGCCAGCAGTGACCCAGGGGGGCGGACAGATACGCAGTATTTT.

The chain employs TRBV19 and TRBJ2-3; TRBD1 agrees at 8 bases. Germline loops: CDR1 LNHDA, CDR2 SQIVND (reference sequence). J was trimmed by 2 bases and V by 5 bases; bases with no gene match: 3. This CDR3 region has 14 residues. The CDR3: CASSLTGDTDTQYF. The CDR3 DNA reads as TGTGCCAGTAGTCTGACAGGGGACACAGATACGCAGTATTTT.

The V call is TRBV19, the J call TRBJ2-2; TRBD1 matches at 8 bases. Germline-derived CDR1 and CDR2 are LNHDA and SQIVND (reference sequence). J was trimmed by 6 bases and V by 4 bases; bases with no gene match: 7. CDR3 length: 15 residues. The CDR3, as DNA: TGTGCCAGTAGTACGGACAGGGCTCGGGCCGGGGAGCTGTTTTTT. As protein: CASSTDRARAGELFF.

V gene TRBV7-6 combines with J gene TRBJ2-2; 9 nucleotides match TRBD2. Germline V CDR1 and CDR2: SGHVS, FNYEAQ. V lost 5 bases to trimming and J lost 1 base; unmatched junction nucleotides: 8. This CDR3 comprises 17 residues. CDR3 in amino acids: CASSPQTSGGNTGELFF. The DNA of the CDR3 is TGTGCCAGCAGCCCCCAGACTAGCGGAGGGAACACCGGGGAGCTGTTTTTT.

The J gene is TRBJ2-1, the V gene TRBV4-1; 8 nucleotides align to TRBD2. The CDR3 sequence is 17 residues long. Trimming cost V 2 bases and J 1 base; bases outside gene matches: 7. Germline V gives CDR1 MGHRA, CDR2 YSYEKL. The DNA of the CDR3 is TGCGCCAGCAGCCAAAAAGGCGGGAGGTTGTCCTACAATGAGCAGTTCTTC. Amino acid sequence: CASSQKGGRLSYNEQFF.

As to this clone: One end of the junction does not line up with germline, which may come from a read error. V gene TRBV10-1 combines with J gene TRBJ2-7; either TRBD1 or TRBD2 may fit D (5 bases each). CDR1 is WNHNN and CDR2 is SYGVQD in the germline V gene (reference sequence). This CDR3 has 12 residues. The CDR3 coding sequence is TGCGCCAGCAGTGAGTCGAAGGGCAGGGAGCACTTC. It translates to CASSESKGREHF.

The rearrangement uses TRBV6-1 and TRBJ1-2, with D perhaps matching TRBD1 (6 bases). Trimming pared 6 bases from V and 3 bases from J, leaving 11 bases between. Germline V CDR1 and CDR2: MNHNS, SASEGT. The CDR3 runs to 13 residues. As DNA, the CDR3 is TGTGCCAGCAGCCGACAGGTTGACTATGGCTACACCTTC. This sequence encodes CASSRQVDYGYTF.

The chain uses TRBV5-1 and TRBJ1-2, with D possibly matching TRBD1 (5 bases). V lost 4 bases and J 5 bases, leaving 21 bases between the germline ends. The CDR3 is made up of 16 amino acids. In germline, CDR1 is SGHRS, CDR2 YFSETQ. The CDR3 reads CASSPVMAGGSYGYTF. The CDR3 DNA sequence: TGCGCCAGCAGCCCCGTTATGGCGGGGGGATCTTATGGCTACACCTTC. Full variable domain (outside the CDR3, taken from reference TRBV5-1 and TRBJ1-2): KAGVTQTPRYLIKTRGQQVTLSCSPISGHRSVSWYQQTPGQGLQFLFEYFSETQRNKGNFPGRFSGRQFSNSRSEMNVSTLELGDSALYLCASSPVMAGGSYGYTFGSGTRLTVV.

This sequence joins TRBV5-5 and TRBJ2-2; 10 nucleotides line up with TRBD1. This CDR3 region has 16 residues. Germline V CDR1 and CDR2: SGHKS, YYEKEE (reference sequence). With V trimmed by 6 bases and J by 4 bases, 9 bases remained unmatched. CDR3 residues: CASTPSRTGGTGELFF. The DNA of the CDR3 is TGTGCCAGCACCCCGAGTAGGACAGGGGGCACCGGGGAGCTGTTTTTT.

The genes are TRBV18 and TRBJ2-7; D is uncertain. The V gene's germline CDR1 is KGHSH and CDR2 LQKENI. The germline V and J ends were trimmed by 2 bases and 5 bases, with 10 bases remaining between them. The CDR3 sequence is 13 residues long. CDR3 in DNA: TGTGCCAGCTCACCATCCATGGACGACGAGCAGTACTTC. Its protein product is CASSPSMDDEQYF.

The chain has TRBV4-1 and TRBJ2-7, with 8 bases lining up with TRBD2. The CDR3 contains 15 residues. Trimming removed 2 bases from V and 4 bases from J; junction bases left unmatched: 7. Germline assignment: CDR1 MGHRA and CDR2 YSYEKL. DNA of the CDR3: TGCGCCAGCAGCCAATTTTCAGCGGGAGCGTACGAGCAGTACTTC. Translating gives CASSQFSAGAYEQYF.

The chain joins TRBV6-5 to TRBJ1-1; D is unresolved. CDR3 size: 14 residues. CDR1 and CDR2 (germline): MNHEY, SVGAGI. V was clipped by 6 bases and J by 4 bases, with 15 bases between them. CDR3 nucleotide sequence: TGTGCCAGCAGGGGGTTAGTGATGAGCACTGAAGCTTTCTTT. Residues: CASRGLVMSTEAFF.

This sequence joins TRBV5-1 and TRBJ1-1; 8 bases are a match to TRBD1. V lost 4 bases, J lost 0 bases, and 11 bases stayed unmatched. The CDR3 is made up of 17 amino acids. CDR1 is SGHRS, CDR2 YFSETQ, per germline. The CDR3 sequence: CASSLKTGENLNTEAFF. CDR3 in DNA: TGCGCCAGCAGCCTTAAGACAGGGGAAAACTTGAACACTGAAGCTTTCTTT.